This TCR beta chain was captured in a study of OX40 agonist ivuxolimab in advanced cancers. With regard to the full study: Ivuxolimab was an agonistic, fully human IgG2 monoclonal antibody directed against OX40 (CD134), a costimulatory receptor. The monotherapy dose-escalation portion (N ≈ 52 patients) of the phase I ivuxolimab trial is reported in the paper. Of the roughly 50 dose-escalation patients, hepatocellular carcinoma was present in roughly 19, melanoma in around 15, renal cell carcinoma in 9 and head and neck cancer in 9. In the dose-escalation cohort, 70% to 85% of patients were male, and the mean age was roughly 60 years, with a range of about 20 to 90. The point of sequencing TCRbeta in the periphery was to test whether ivuxolimab changed TCR sequence diversity and drove clonal T-cell expansion. Intravenous ivuxolimab was administered to patients every 2 weeks at six dose levels: 0.01, 0.1, 0.3, 1.5, 3 and 10 mg/kg. Patients were allowed to have had prior anti-PD-1, anti-PD-L1 or anti-CTLA-4 therapy, and approximately 40% of the dose-escalation patients had been treated with checkpoint inhibitors. Partial responses occurred in three dose-escalation patients: two with cutaneous melanoma and one with hepatocellular carcinoma. The research as a whole found: At doses of 0.1 to 3.0 mg/kg, clonal expansion of both CD4+ and CD8+ T cells in blood was seen between baseline and week 6. In the 0.1-3.0 mg/kg groups, partial responders were among the patients with the lowest normalized peripheral clonal expansion, particularly in CD8+ T cells. On average, CD8+ T cells showed more expanded clones than CD4+ T cells after ivuxolimab. The antigen specificity of the peripheral T cells that underwent clonal expansion was not determined. Low levels of normalized T-cell clonal expansion were also shown by some nonresponding patients.

Details on this clone: The antigen it recognizes is unknown. Base qualities are missing; no much larger clone stands one base away.

Trimming costs V 0 bases and J 6 bases, and their ends lie 9 bases apart. The germline V gene sets CDR1 to SGHVS and CDR2 to FQNEAQ. The CDR3 measures 13 amino acids from cysteine to phenylalanine. The DNA shown is the 39-base CDR3, in frame from base 1. Genomic DNA was isolated from the sorted cells so that the TCRbeta CDR3 region could be sequenced. The immunoSEQ Assay was used for sequencing of TCRbeta CDR3 regions. TCRdb re-hosts the immuneACCESS table, in-frame sequences only. Its copies lack some clones; in the studies checked, an unresolved V gene accounts for under half of them, and the cause for the rest is not known. In this sample the table shows 80,000 or so clones, 85% of which occur a single time. The ten largest clones represent less than 2.5% of the sample. Patients with autoimmune disease history or receiving systemic immunosuppression were excluded from the trial. Peripheral blood for TCR sequencing was drawn from every dose cohort at baseline, at cycle 4 day 1 and at cycle 7 day 1. The samples were taken from a phase I, first-in-human, multicenter, open-label dose-escalation trial of ivuxolimab. Adults with locally advanced or metastatic head and neck squamous cell, hepatocellular, melanoma or renal cell carcinoma were enrolled in the trial. Before TCR sequencing, CD4+ T cells and CD8+ T cells were sorted from peripheral blood as separate populations.

The receptor's source is an adult with an advanced solid tumor such as melanoma, head and neck, liver or kidney cancer. The V and J segments used are TRBV7-8 and TRBJ2-7; a confident D gene designation cannot be given. The sample in question was CD4+ or CD8+ T cells sorted from blood, obtained in a trial of the OX40 agonist ivuxolimab. CDR3 protein: CASSLAPRGEQYF. At the DNA level, the sequence is TGTGCCAGCAGCTTAGCTCCCCGCGGCGAGCAGTACTTC.